Listed here are 23 T cell receptor beta chains from one sample, sequenced in a study of human T cells and chemical hapten exposure. Specified time point: patch test 1, 2 weeks after DPC sensitization. Treatment here: therapeutic diphenylcyclopropenone sensitization with weekly scalp DPC. TCRdb passed the RACE reads through MiXCR, listing each CDR3 protein once. The data contain roughly 190,000 distinct CDR3 sequences, around 24% of them seen just once; the ten biggest clones take up approximately 6.4%. The sample was whole blood, taken in connection with sensitization to the hapten diphenylcyclopropenone (DPC). These receptors all stem from a woman aged 45 to 65 with alopecia areata. Some clones in this sample may be carry-over from other donors' samples.

V and J are TRBV5-1 and TRBJ2-1; TRBD2 aligns across 13 bases. This CDR3 is built from 16 residues. V dropped 4 bases and J dropped 4; count of bases not matched to a gene: 5. CDR1 SGHRS and CDR2 YFSETQ come from the germline V gene. The DNA for the CDR3 is TGCGCCAGCAGCCCGGGACTAGCGGGGATATACAATGAGCAGTTCTTC. Protein sequence: CASSPGLAGIYNEQFF.

The table lists this clonotype with a few counts. The J gene is TRBJ1-1, the V gene TRBV5-1, with D perhaps TRBD1 (6 bases). The V gene's germline CDR1 is SGHRS and CDR2 YFSETQ. Trimming pared 5 bases from V and 6 bases from J, leaving 11 bases between. This CDR3 has 12 residues. CDR3 region: CASRFGQSEAFF. CDR3 DNA: TGCGCCAGCAGATTCGGACAGTCTGAAGCTTTCTTT.

The chain couples TRBV2 to TRBJ1-4; unclear D gene. V was clipped by 3 bases and J by 0 bases, with 8 bases between them. Per the germline V gene, CDR1 is SNHLY and CDR2 is FYNNEI. The CDR3 loop spans 15 amino acids. The CDR3 region has the DNA TGTGCCAGCAGTGACGCACCCACAACTAATGAAAAACTGTTTTTT. It is translated as CASSDAPTTNEKLFF.

This clonotype was detected a few times. The V gene is TRBV7-2, the J gene TRBJ1-6; D is perhaps TRBD1 (6 bases). Trimming took off 5 bases at V and 8 bases at J, with 16 bases between the two ends. Germline values: CDR1 SGHTA, CDR2 FQGNSA. The CDR3 length is 15 residues. The CDR3 spells CASSLQERGDSPLHF. CDR3 nucleotide sequence: TGTGCCAGCAGCCTACAAGAGAGGGGGGATTCACCCCTCCACTTT.

This clonotype was picked up a small number of times. V and J are TRBV7-2 and TRBJ2-3; D gene ambiguous. Germline lookup yields CDR1 SGHTA and CDR2 FQGNSA. Trimming shortened V by 1 base and J by 5 bases, and 10 bases separated the two germline ends. The CDR3 has 14 amino acids. Here the CDR3 reads CASSLVSAIDTQYF. The CDR3 coding sequence is TGTGCCAGCAGCTTAGTCTCCGCGATAGATACGCAGTATTTT. The complete variable domain, with remaining parts taken from reference TRBV7-2 and TRBJ2-3, reads GAGVSQSPSNKVTEKGKDVELRCDPISGHTALYWYRQSLGQGLEFLIYFQGNSAPDKSGLPSDRFSAERTGGSVSTLTIQRTQQEDSAVYLCASSLVSAIDTQYFGPGTRLTVL.

This clonotype was seen only a few times. The chain couples TRBV2 to TRBJ2-5, with 7 bases that match TRBD1. This CDR3 is 14 amino acids long. V lost 6 bases, J lost 6 bases, and 10 bases stayed unmatched. Looked up from germline, CDR1 is SNHLY and CDR2 is FYNNEI. This CDR3 reads CASSPMTGQQTQYF. Here the CDR3 DNA reads TGTGCCAGCAGCCCGATGACAGGGCAGCAGACCCAGTACTTC.

The chain couples TRBV7-2 to TRBJ1-2, with D perhaps TRBD1 (5 bases). The germline V gene encodes CDR1 SGHTA and CDR2 FQGNSA. The CDR3 is 17 residues long. Trimming shortened V by 0 bases and J by 3 bases, and 17 bases separated the two germline ends. CDR3 DNA sequence: TGTGCCAGCAGCTTAGCAGTGGGGCAGGAAGGGGACTATGGCTACACCTTC. Translating it yields CASSLAVGQEGDYGYTF.

This clonotype appeared a few times. This chain links TRBV20-1 with TRBJ2-7, with TRBD2 as a possible D gene (5 bases). The CDR3 loop spans 14 amino acids. The V gene lost 0 bases and the J gene lost 1 base, with 10 bases spanning the gap. The germline CDR1 and CDR2 sequences are DFQATT and SNEGSKA (reference sequence). CDR3 DNA: TGCAGTGCTAGAGATGGTTGGAGGTCCTACGAGCAGTACTTC. It is translated as CSARDGWRSYEQYF.

This clonotype appeared a few times. The chain combines TRBV5-1 with TRBJ2-3; perhaps TRBD2 as D (5 bases). This CDR3 is 15 amino acids long. Between the trimmed V and J ends, which lost 0 bases and 4 bases, there was a span of 12 bases. Germline V lookup: CDR1 SGHRS, CDR2 YFSETQ. CDR3 in amino acids: CASSLDSVVADTQYF. DNA of the CDR3: TGCGCCAGCAGCTTGGATAGCGTAGTAGCAGATACGCAGTATTTT.

This clonotype showed up just a few times. The J gene is TRBJ2-1, the V gene TRBV20-1; TRBD2 agrees at 7 bases. Germline trimming cut 3 bases from V and 8 bases from J; bases unmatched to any gene: 10. From germline, CDR1 is DFQATT and CDR2 SNEGSKA (reference sequence). The CDR3 has 14 amino acids. The DNA for the CDR3 is TGCAGTGCTAGTAAGACGGGAGGAGGGTATGAGCAGTTCTTC. Translated, it gives CSASKTGGGYEQFF.

This clonotype was picked up a small number of times. This chain uses TRBV7-9 with TRBJ2-2, with TRBD2 matching 7 bases. This CDR3 region has 18 residues. The V and J ends lost 0 bases and 7 bases, in that order; junction bases with no gene match: 14. Looked up from germline, CDR1 is SEHNR and CDR2 is FQNEAQ (reference sequence). This CDR3 reads CASSLARGRAGEVGELFF. CDR3 sequence (DNA): TGTGCCAGCAGCTTAGCCCGTGGACGGGCGGGAGAGGTCGGGGAGCTGTTTTTT.

The chain joins TRBV14 to TRBJ2-5; D gene ambiguous. Germline V gene sequence: CDR1 SGHDN, CDR2 FVKESK. Deletions cut 2 bases from V and 3 bases from J, with 10 bases between. CDR3 length equals 14 residues. The CDR3 protein is CASSQRLEEETQYF. CDR3 in DNA: TGTGCCAGCAGCCAACGGCTAGAGGAAGAGACCCAGTACTTC. The full variable domain, with the rest looked up from reference TRBV14 and TRBJ2-5, is EAGVTQFPSHSVIEKGQTVTLRCDPISGHDNLYWYRRVMGKEIKFLLHFVKESKQDESGMPNNRFLAERTGGTYSTLKVQPAELEDSGVYFCASSQRLEEETQYFGPGTRLLVL.

This clonotype has at least ten counts. The chain employs TRBV20-1 and TRBJ1-5; 9 nucleotides agree with TRBD1. Germline lookup yields CDR1 DFQATT and CDR2 SNEGSKA (reference sequence). The CDR3 is 14 amino acids. V shed 6 bases, J shed 4 bases, and the junction held 7 bases outside the gene matches. The CDR3 DNA reads TGCAGTGCACGTACAGGGGGCGTTAATCAGCCCCAGCATTTT. Its translation is CSARTGGVNQPQHF.

The chain uses TRBV3-1 and TRBJ2-2; 13 bases map to TRBD2. V lost 5 bases, J lost 6 bases, and 0 bases stayed unmatched. Germline V gene lookup returns CDR1 LGHDT and CDR2 YNNKEL (reference sequence). CDR3 length: 14 residues. The CDR3 sequence is CASSTSGRAGELFF. DNA for the CDR3: TGTGCCAGCAGCACTAGCGGGAGGGCCGGGGAGCTGTTTTTT.

The V call is TRBV2, the J call TRBJ1-4; unclear D gene. Trimming stripped 1 base from V and 2 bases from J, with 11 bases between. Germline-derived CDR1 and CDR2 are SNHLY and FYNNEI. The CDR3 is made up of 16 amino acids. DNA for the CDR3: TGTGCCAGCAGTGAAGAAATCGGACGGACTAATGAAAAACTGTTTTTT. Its protein product is CASSEEIGRTNEKLFF.

This chain connects TRBV7-2 to TRBJ2-5, with D uncertain. The CDR3 length is 14 residues. The germline gives CDR1 SGHTA, CDR2 FQGNSA. The V end lost 3 bases, the J end lost 5 bases, and 13 bases lay between the germline ends. The chain's CDR3 is CASSFRPQEETQYF. CDR3 nucleotides: TGTGCCAGCAGCTTCCGGCCTCAGGAGGAGACCCAGTACTTC.

V usage is TRBV5-1 and J usage is TRBJ2-2; 7 bases align to TRBD1. With V trimmed by 4 bases and J by 5 bases, 11 bases remained unmatched. Germline V gene lookup returns CDR1 SGHRS and CDR2 YFSETQ. The length of the CDR3 is 16 residues. The CDR3 DNA sequence: TGCGCCAGCAGCCCCCAGACAGGGTATGGGACCGGGGAGCTGTTTTTT. Translated: CASSPQTGYGTGELFF.

This clonotype was counted between two and nine times. Germline and junction disagree at one end, which may indicate a read error. This chain joins TRBV5-1 and TRBJ2-7; 7 bases agree with TRBD1. The CDR3 sequence is 11 residues long. Germline-derived CDR1 and CDR2 are SGHRS and YFSETQ. CDR3 coding DNA: TGCGCCAGCAGCAATGACAGGGAAGTTCACTTC. This translates into CASSNDREVHF.

The chain links TRBV7-9 to TRBJ2-4, with D possibly being TRBD1 or TRBD2 (5 bases each). The CDR3 extends over 14 amino acids. Trimming took 5 bases from V and 8 from J, leaving 16 bases between them. CDR1 is SEHNR, CDR2 FQNEAQ, per germline (reference sequence). CDR3: CASSVGELGDIQYF. CDR3 coding DNA: TGTGCCAGCAGCGTGGGAGAATTAGGGGACATTCAGTACTTC.

This chain connects TRBV5-1 to TRBJ2-3; no definite D call. The CDR3 extends over 14 amino acids. CDR1 is SGHRS, CDR2 YFSETQ, per germline. The ends were cut back, 0 bases at V and 1 base at J, with 6 bases in the middle. CDR3 coding DNA: TGCGCCAGCAGCTTGGGGGCAGGCACAGATACGCAGTATTTT. Encoded protein: CASSLGAGTDTQYF.

V gene TRBV5-1 combines with J gene TRBJ2-1; 7 bases are a match to TRBD2. The J segment lost 3 bases and the V segment lost 0 bases, leaving 6 bases of the junction unmatched. CDR3 length: 16 residues. In germline, CDR1 is SGHRS, CDR2 YFSETQ. The CDR3 region has the DNA TGCGCCAGCAGCTTGGAACGGGCTAGCGGCTACAATGAGCAGTTCTTC. Protein product: CASSLERASGYNEQFF.

A few counts support this clonotype. This chain uses TRBV6-2 or TRBV6-3 with TRBJ2-7; D call uncertain. V lost 4 bases and J lost 2, with 12 bases in between. The CDR3 has 14 residues. From germline, CDR1 is MNHEY and CDR2 SVGEGT. The DNA of the CDR3 is TGTGCCAGCAGTTCCCGTAGACCACCCTACGAGCAGTACTTC. Translated: CASSSRRPPYEQYF.

This clonotype was detected a few times. V gene TRBV29-1 combines with J gene TRBJ2-7; tentative D call: TRBD2 (6 bases). Germline CDR1 reads SQVTM; CDR2 reads ANQGSEA. V was pared by 6 bases and J by 5 bases, with 20 bases between. The CDR3 contains 14 residues. CDR3 in amino acids: CSVQGIWGVNEQYF. DNA of the CDR3: TGCAGCGTCCAAGGGATTTGGGGGGTCAACGAGCAGTACTTC.